These 26 T cell receptor beta chains share one sample of origin, sequenced in a study of T cell responses to AZD1222 COVID-19 vaccine. Clones were read by immunoSEQ multiplex PCR, and TCRdb kept only the in-frame ones, dropping some. Of about 260,000 clones listed, 90% to 95% are singletons. The specimen was peripheral blood, collected on day 0 of AZD1222 vaccination. The origin of the receptors is an adult in good health.

The J gene is TRBJ2-7, the V gene TRBV6-5; TRBD1 might be the D (6 bases). This CDR3 is 11 amino acids long. V lost 11 bases, J lost 2 bases, and 10 bases lay in between. In germline, CDR1 is MNHEY, CDR2 SVGAGI. The chain's CDR3 is CAEGDTYEQYF. DNA for the CDR3: TGTGCCGAAGGGGACACCTACGAGCAGTACTTC.

This chain connects TRBV11-2 to TRBJ2-7; 7 bases are shared with TRBD1. Germline loops: CDR1 SGHAT, CDR2 FQNNGV. Unmatched junction bases numbered 10, after V lost 5 bases and J lost 3 bases. CDR3 length: 15 residues. CDR3 bases: TGTGCCAGCAGCACCATTACGGGACAGAGCTACGAGCAGTACTTC. It codes for CASSTITGQSYEQYF.

CDR3 DNA: TGTGCCAGCAGCTTGTCACAAGGCACATGGACCCAGTACTTC. Translated: CASSLSQGTWTQYF. V and J are TRBV5-4 and TRBJ2-5; D is ambiguous. Trimming stripped 1 base from V and 7 bases from J, with 14 bases between. CDR1 is SGHNT and CDR2 is YYREEE in the germline V gene (reference sequence). The CDR3 loop spans 14 amino acids.

The chain links TRBV3-1 (or the pseudogene TRBV3-2) to TRBJ1-2; D gene ambiguous. This CDR3 comprises 12 residues. The ends were cut back, 0 bases at V and 6 bases at J, with 5 bases in the middle. Germline CDR1 LGHDT, CDR2 YNNKEL (reference sequence). CDR3 sequence (DNA): TGTGCCAGCAGCCAAGATCGCGATGGCTACACCTTC. Its translation: CASSQDRDGYTF.

The table lists this clone with a count of one. The rearrangement links TRBV19 to TRBJ2-1; 13 bases agree with TRBD2. V trimming: 7 bases; J trimming: 4 bases; junction bases outside the gene matches: 7. CDR1 is LNHDA and CDR2 is SQIVND in the germline V gene (reference sequence). CDR3 size: 16 residues. CDR3 DNA: TGTGCCAGTATTGGACTAGCGGGAGATGGGTACAATGAGCAGTTCTTC. Translated: CASIGLAGDGYNEQFF.

The chain is built from TRBV5-4 and TRBJ1-3, with D possibly matching TRBD1 (6 bases). CDR1 and CDR2 (germline): SGHNT, YYREEE (reference sequence). V was pared by 4 bases and J by 8 bases, with 19 bases between. This CDR3 spans 15 amino acids. This chain's CDR3 is CASSPKGGAGDTIYF. The CDR3, as DNA: TGTGCCAGCAGCCCCAAGGGGGGGGCCGGGGACACCATATATTTT.

This rearrangement joins TRBV28 to TRBJ1-2; D perhaps matches TRBD1 (5 bases). The CDR3 has 11 residues. Germline V gene data show CDR1 as MDHEN and CDR2 as SYDVKM. V was shortened by 7 bases and J by 12 bases, with 15 bases between the two germline ends. CDR3 residues: CASNRGDGNTF. The CDR3 coding sequence is TGTGCCAGCAACCGGGGGGATGGGAACACCTTC.

The gene calls are TRBV6-2 or TRBV6-3 and TRBJ2-1; 14 bases align to TRBD2. J gave up 2 bases and V 7 bases, and 7 bases lay outside the gene matches. This CDR3 has 17 residues. Germline V gene sequence: CDR1 MNHEY, CDR2 SVGEGT. DNA of the CDR3: TGTGCCAGCACCCCGGGACTAGCGGGAGTTACCTACAATGAGCAGTTCTTC. It is translated as CASTPGLAGVTYNEQFF.

The rearrangement links TRBV20-1 to TRBJ2-5; D unresolved. Trimming left V 3 bases short and J 5 bases short, with 4 bases between. This CDR3 comprises 10 residues. The germline gives CDR1 DFQATT, CDR2 SNEGSKA (reference sequence). The CDR3 DNA reads as TGCAGTGCTAGTAGTGAGACCCAGTACTTC. This encodes CSASSETQYF.

This chain uses TRBV5-4 with TRBJ1-2, with TRBD1 matching over 7 bases. The CDR3 spans 15 residues. The J segment lost 4 bases and the V segment lost 4 bases, leaving 10 bases of the junction unmatched. Germline CDR1 reads SGHNT; CDR2 reads YYREEE (reference sequence). The CDR3 nucleotides are TGTGCCAGCAGCCCTGGCGGAGGACAGGCCTATGGCTACACCTTC. Translating it yields CASSPGGGQAYGYTF.

The chain recombines TRBV29-1 with TRBJ2-1, with 10 bases fitting TRBD2. Germline values: CDR1 SQVTM, CDR2 ANQGSEA. The trim removed 7 bases at V and 9 bases at J, leaving 15 bases unmatched. The length of the CDR3 is 15 residues. CDR3: CSADSGTSVFGEQFF. CDR3 DNA: TGCAGCGCTGACTCCGGGACTAGCGTTTTTGGTGAGCAGTTCTTC.

J is TRBJ1-4 and V is TRBV27; no clear D gene. Germline V lookup: CDR1 MNHEY, CDR2 SMNVEV (reference sequence). This CDR3 comprises 14 residues. The ends were cut back, 2 bases at V and 5 bases at J, with 9 bases in the middle. The CDR3, as DNA: TGTGCCAGCAGTTTAGCCGGAGAGAATGAAAAACTGTTTTTT. It encodes CASSLAGENEKLFF.

The CDR3 here is CASSLAGEGTDTQYF. The CDR3 coding sequence is TGTGCCAGCAGCTTAGCGGGAGAGGGCACAGATACGCAGTATTTT. V and J are TRBV13 and TRBJ2-3, with D possibly being TRBD2 (6 bases). Trimming removed 1 base from V and 1 base from J, with 9 bases in between. In germline, CDR1 is PRHDT, CDR2 FYEKMQ (reference sequence). CDR3 length: 15 amino acids.

The chain uses TRBV7-8 and TRBJ1-5; 11 bases align to TRBD1. Germline V gene data show CDR1 as SGHVS and CDR2 as FQNEAQ. The CDR3 is made up of 16 amino acids. V dropped 5 bases and J dropped 6; count of bases not matched to a gene: 9. CDR3: CASSTGTGGGSQPQHF. The CDR3 region has the DNA TGTGCCAGCAGCACCGGGACAGGGGGTGGAAGTCAGCCCCAGCATTTT.

The chain carries TRBV9 and TRBJ1-2; weak D call: TRBD1 (5 bases). The V and J ends lost 2 bases and 8 bases respectively, with 13 bases between them. Germline CDR1 reads SGDLS; CDR2 reads YYNGEE. This CDR3 is built from 13 residues. Here the CDR3 reads CASSVTGEGGYTF. DNA for the CDR3: TGTGCCAGCAGCGTTACGGGGGAGGGAGGCTACACCTTC.

This sequence joins TRBV7-2 and TRBJ1-5; 8 nucleotides agree with TRBD1. Germline V gene lookup returns CDR1 SGHTA and CDR2 FQGNSA. With V trimmed by 0 bases and J by 5 bases, 9 bases remained unmatched. This CDR3 is built from 17 residues. The chain's CDR3 is CASSLARGQGADQPQHF. The CDR3 DNA reads TGTGCCAGCAGCTTAGCGAGAGGGCAGGGGGCTGATCAGCCCCAGCATTTT.

The chain employs TRBV27 and TRBJ1-2; possibly TRBD1 for D (5 bases). V was clipped by 3 bases and J by 4 bases, with 12 bases between them. Germline V gives CDR1 MNHEY, CDR2 SMNVEV (reference sequence). This CDR3 region has 14 residues. The CDR3 sequence is CASSFGANRYGYTF. CDR3 bases: TGTGCCAGCAGTTTCGGGGCGAACCGCTATGGCTACACCTTC.

V usage is TRBV15 and J usage is TRBJ1-2, with D hard to call. The V gene lost 0 bases and the J gene lost 8 bases, with 13 bases spanning the gap. There are 14 residues in the CDR3. Germline V gives CDR1 LNHNV, CDR2 YYDKDF (reference sequence). Written as DNA, the CDR3 is TGTGCCACCAGCAGAGATAGGATCGGCGAGGGCTACACCTTC. Amino acid sequence: CATSRDRIGEGYTF.

The chain uses TRBV2 and TRBJ2-7; 8 bases agree with TRBD1. Germline CDR1 reads SNHLY; CDR2 reads FYNNEI. V shed 4 bases and J 0 bases; nucleotides not matched to a gene: 2. The CDR3 has 14 amino acids. The CDR3 bases are TGTGCCAGCAGTGTGGGACAGGTCTCCTACGAGCAGTACTTC. It encodes CASSVGQVSYEQYF. Filled out from reference TRBV2 and TRBJ2-7, the complete variable domain reads EPEVTQTPSHQVTQMGQEVILRCVPISNHLYFYWYRQILGQKVEFLVSFYNNEISEKSEIFDDQFSVERPDGSNFTLKIRSTKLEDSAMYFCASSVGQVSYEQYFGPGTRLTVT.

The chain couples TRBV11-3 to TRBJ1-5; D not certain. The germline V and J ends were trimmed by 0 bases and 4 bases, with 10 bases remaining between them. This CDR3 spans 15 amino acids. Germline values: CDR1 SGHNT, CDR2 YENEEA. The CDR3 nucleotides are TGTGCCAGCAGCTTAGATTGCCAGCCGAATCAGCCCCAGCATTTT. Residues: CASSLDCQPNQPQHF.

This chain connects TRBV11-1 to TRBJ1-1; D gene uncertain. CDR3 length: 13 amino acids. From germline, CDR1 is SGHAT and CDR2 FQDESV (reference sequence). V lost 5 bases to trimming and J lost 1 base, with 8 bases between them. CDR3 nucleotide sequence: TGTGCCAGCAGCCCCCCCGGGAACACTGAAGCTTTCTTT. Amino acid sequence: CASSPPGNTEAFF.

CDR3 sequence: CASSPGQHPYQQYF. The DNA of the CDR3 is TGCGCCAGCAGCCCGGGACAGCACCCTTACCAGCAGTACTTC. The gene calls are TRBV10-1 and TRBJ2-7; 7 nucleotides agree with TRBD1. This CDR3 is 14 amino acids long. Germline trimming cut 6 bases from V and 8 bases from J; bases unmatched to any gene: 13. Per the germline V gene, CDR1 is WNHNN and CDR2 is SYGVQD (reference sequence).

The chain couples TRBV5-5 to TRBJ1-1; the match to TRBD1 covers 10 bases. This CDR3 has 17 residues. The germline CDR1 and CDR2 sequences are SGHKS and YYEKEE (reference sequence). Trimming took 4 bases from V and 4 from J; bases not matched to a gene: 13. CDR3 coding DNA: TGTGCCAGCAGCCTCCGGGACAGGGGCAAATGGGGCACTGAAGCTTTCTTT. Protein sequence: CASSLRDRGKWGTEAFF.

This chain joins TRBV9 and TRBJ2-2; possibly TRBD1 or TRBD2 for D (5 bases each). Trimming stripped 0 bases from V and 3 bases from J, with 21 bases between. The CDR3 has 19 residues. Germline V lookup: CDR1 SGDLS, CDR2 YYNGEE. In DNA form, the CDR3 reads TGTGCCAGCAGCGTAGAGGGGCGGCCGGGGAAGATTGACACCGGGGAGCTGTTTTTT. Translated: CASSVEGRPGKIDTGELFF.

This clone was detected only once. The CDR3 DNA reads as TGTGCCAGCAGTCTTACAGGGAGAGAGCAGTACTTC. It codes for CASSLTGREQYF. The genes are TRBV28 and TRBJ2-7, with D possibly being TRBD1 (6 bases). The length of the CDR3 is 12 residues. Germline V gene data show CDR1 as MDHEN and CDR2 as SYDVKM. Trimming stripped 5 bases from V and 7 bases from J, with 12 bases between. Drawing the rest from reference TRBV28 and TRBJ2-7, the complete variable domain is DVKVTQSSRYLVKRTGEKVFLECVQDMDHENMFWYRQDPGLGLRLIYFSYDVKMKEKGDIPEGYSVSREKKERFSLILESASTNQTSMYLCASSLTGREQYFGPGTRLTVT.

The chain combines TRBV16 with TRBJ1-2; 9 bases map to TRBD1. The V and J ends lost 4 bases and 7 bases, in that order; junction bases with no gene match: 7. CDR1 and CDR2 from the germline V gene are KGHSY and FQNENV. This CDR3 contains 14 residues. The CDR3 DNA follows: TGTGCCAGCAGCCCGCGGGACAGGGCGGTTGGCTACACCTTC. This sequence encodes CASSPRDRAVGYTF.